One sample yielded the 18 T cell receptor beta chains listed below, sequenced in a study of shared clonotypes between healthy human individuals. TCRdb's table, derived via immunoSEQ multiplex PCR, lists solely in-frame clones and lacks some. The sample includes some 1,100,000 clones, 78% seen only once; the top ten take under 0.6%. Specimen: memory CD4+ T cells from PBMCs. The subset was: CD45RA-negative fraction. Source of these receptors: a young man in good health. Some clones in this sample may be carry-over from other donors' samples.

The CDR3 loop reads CAWSGSSGGELFF. In nucleotides, the CDR3 is TGTGCCTGGAGTGGAAGTAGCGGCGGGGAGCTGTTTTTT. The chain has TRBV30 and TRBJ2-2; TRBD2 is a possible D gene (6 bases). Trimming left V 1 base short and J 7 bases short, with 10 bases between. The CDR3 is made up of 13 amino acids. Germline assignment: CDR1 GTSNPN and CDR2 SVGIG (reference sequence).

The rearrangement uses TRBV5-1 and TRBJ2-1, with D perhaps given as TRBD1 or TRBD2 (5 bases each). The CDR3 has 16 amino acids. V shed 4 bases and J shed 0 bases, with 14 bases lying between them. The germline gives CDR1 SGHRS, CDR2 YFSETQ. CDR3 region: CASSPPGTRSYNEQFF. In DNA form, the CDR3 reads TGCGCCAGCAGCCCTCCGGGGACCCGCTCCTACAATGAGCAGTTCTTC.

The sample holds a few counts of this clone. The V call is TRBV11-2, the J call TRBJ1-1; 9 bases match TRBD1. V lost 5 bases, J lost 5 bases, and 6 bases stayed unmatched. CDR3 length: 14 amino acids. The germline CDR1 and CDR2 sequences are SGHAT and FQNNGV. CDR3 loop: CASSLVTGGTEAFF. In DNA form, the CDR3 reads TGTGCCAGCAGCCTAGTGACAGGGGGGACTGAAGCTTTCTTT.

The chain joins TRBV28 to TRBJ2-7; no firm D call. V lost 5 bases to trimming and J lost 5 bases, with 13 bases between them. The CDR3 has 13 amino acids. Germline CDR1 MDHEN, CDR2 SYDVKM. The CDR3 nucleotides are TGTGCCAGCAGTCTGCCCGGAGCCAACGAGCAGTACTTC. Its translation: CASSLPGANEQYF.

The J gene is TRBJ2-3, the V gene TRBV4-1; 12 nucleotides agree with TRBD2. The CDR3 has 15 amino acids. The V gene's germline CDR1 is MGHRA and CDR2 YSYEKL. J gave up 6 bases and V 4 bases, and 5 bases lay outside the gene matches. CDR3 sequence: CASSPRTSGTDTQYF. DNA of the CDR3: TGCGCCAGCAGCCCGAGGACTAGCGGGACGGATACGCAGTATTTT.

V usage is TRBV27 and J usage is TRBJ1-5; D remains ambiguous. CDR1 and CDR2 from the germline V gene are MNHEY and SMNVEV (reference sequence). Deletions cut 6 bases from V and 0 bases from J, with 12 bases between. CDR3 length: 15 residues. The CDR3 DNA sequence: TGTGCCAGCAGCTATTTGGGTAATAGCAATCAGCCCCAGCATTTT. This gives the protein CASSYLGNSNQPQHF.

The CDR3 protein is CASSLVLSANQPQHF. The CDR3, as DNA: TGTGCCAGCAGCTTAGTTTTGTCAGCTAATCAGCCCCAGCATTTT. This chain links TRBV7-2 with TRBJ1-5, with D hard to call. The CDR3 spans 15 residues. Trimming left V 1 base short and J 4 bases short, with 11 bases between. Per germline, CDR1 SGHTA and CDR2 FQGNSA.

The chain recombines TRBV18 with TRBJ1-1; no clear D. Germline V gene sequence: CDR1 KGHSH, CDR2 LQKENI. The CDR3 runs to 13 residues. Deletions cut 1 base from V and 11 bases from J, with 14 bases between. The DNA for the CDR3 is TGTGCCAGCTCACCACTCGACGGGTTTGGTGCTTTCTTT. The encoded protein is CASSPLDGFGAFF.

This clone occurred a few times. This chain links TRBV7-9 with TRBJ2-1; 15 bases align to TRBD2. The CDR3 spans 19 residues. The V gene's germline CDR1 is SEHNR and CDR2 FQNEAQ (reference sequence). The ends lost 4 bases at V and 2 bases at J; junction bases unmatched: 9. CDR3 nucleotide sequence: TGTGCCAGCAGCTCGGGAGGGACTAGCGGGAGGAACCCCTACAATGAGCAGTTCTTC. Its translation: CASSSGGTSGRNPYNEQFF.

V gene TRBV2 combines with J gene TRBJ2-3; no reliable D call. The V gene lost 6 bases and the J gene lost 4 bases, with 14 bases spanning the gap. Germline V gene sequence: CDR1 SNHLY, CDR2 FYNNEI. The CDR3 is 14 residues long. DNA of the CDR3: TGTGCCAGCAGCCCCAGGTGGGGTGCAGATACGCAGTATTTT. It codes for CASSPRWGADTQYF.

Here the CDR3 reads CASIPGQRSYEQYF. The CDR3 nucleotides read TGCGCCAGCATCCCGGGACAGCGTTCCTACGAGCAGTACTTC. The chain uses TRBV10-1 and TRBJ2-7; 7 nucleotides align to TRBD1. Germline V gene lookup returns CDR1 WNHNN and CDR2 SYGVQD (reference sequence). V was pared by 7 bases and J by 1 base, with 7 bases of the junction left unmatched. The CDR3 is made up of 14 amino acids.

This clone appeared a few times. The rearrangement joins TRBV7-9 to TRBJ1-1; tentative D call: TRBD1 (6 bases). The germline CDR1 and CDR2 sequences are SEHNR and FQNEAQ (reference sequence). V lost 6 bases and J 0 bases, leaving 20 bases between the germline ends. The CDR3 contains 17 residues. CDR3 sequence: CASRPRQEVRMNTEAFF. The CDR3 nucleotides read TGTGCCAGCAGACCCCGACAGGAGGTCCGAATGAACACTGAAGCTTTCTTT.

J is TRBJ1-5 and V is TRBV6-1; 7 positions match TRBD1. This CDR3 has 14 residues. The V and J ends lost 4 bases and 3 bases, in that order; junction bases with no gene match: 3. Germline CDR1 MNHNS, CDR2 SASEGT. The CDR3 reads CASSVRGHNQPQHF. The CDR3 bases are TGTGCCAGCAGTGTAAGGGGGCACAATCAGCCCCAGCATTTT.

This clone was counted a single time. The rearrangement links TRBV28 to TRBJ2-1; 10 bases agree with TRBD2. Germline lookup yields CDR1 MDHEN and CDR2 SYDVKM. The V segment lost 8 bases and the J segment 9 bases; nucleotides outside the gene matches: 7. This CDR3 contains 13 residues. In DNA form, the CDR3 reads TGTGCCAGCTTGGCTAGCGGGAGACTTGAGCAGTTCTTC. It specifies CASLASGRLEQFF. Filled out from reference TRBV28 and TRBJ2-1, the complete variable domain reads DVKVTQSSRYLVKRTGEKVFLECVQDMDHENMFWYRQDPGLGLRLIYFSYDVKMKEKGDIPEGYSVSREKKERFSLILESASTNQTSMYLCASLASGRLEQFFGPGTRLTVL.

The V and J genes are TRBV18 and TRBJ1-3; 7 bases are shared with TRBD1. Germline CDR1 is KGHSH and CDR2 is LQKENI. The CDR3 runs to 18 residues. V shed 4 bases, J shed 0 bases, and the junction held 12 bases outside the gene matches. The CDR3 sequence is CASSLTSPGQHSGNTIYF. The CDR3 DNA sequence: TGTGCCAGCTCACTGACAAGTCCGGGACAGCACTCTGGAAACACCATATATTTT.

This chain uses TRBV6-1 with TRBJ2-5; 7 positions agree with TRBD2. V was clipped by 4 bases and J by 3 bases; unmatched bases: 17. Germline V gene sequence: CDR1 MNHNS, CDR2 SASEGT. The CDR3 contains 18 residues. The CDR3 DNA reads TGTGCCAGCAGTGGGAGTTTTGGGGGAGGGCCAGAAGAAGAGACCCAGTACTTC. As protein: CASSGSFGGGPEEETQYF.

The chain has TRBV11-2 and TRBJ2-7; 9 positions match TRBD1. After removal of 2 bases from V and 5 bases from J, the junction contained 7 bases not matched to a gene. This CDR3 contains 15 residues. The germline V gene has CDR1 SGHAT and CDR2 FQNNGV. CDR3 in amino acids: CASSLRSGQGNEQYF. In DNA, the CDR3 is TGTGCCAGCAGCTTACGCTCGGGACAGGGCAACGAGCAGTACTTC.

This clone was counted a single time. The chain employs TRBV7-9 and TRBJ2-2; D may be TRBD1 (5 bases). V lost 6 bases and J 3 bases, leaving 11 bases between the germline ends. CDR1 is SEHNR and CDR2 is FQNEAQ in the germline V gene (reference sequence). This CDR3 is built from 14 residues. As DNA, the CDR3 is TGTGCCAGCAGTCGCAGGGTCGACACCGGGGAGCTGTTTTTT. This gives the protein CASSRRVDTGELFF.